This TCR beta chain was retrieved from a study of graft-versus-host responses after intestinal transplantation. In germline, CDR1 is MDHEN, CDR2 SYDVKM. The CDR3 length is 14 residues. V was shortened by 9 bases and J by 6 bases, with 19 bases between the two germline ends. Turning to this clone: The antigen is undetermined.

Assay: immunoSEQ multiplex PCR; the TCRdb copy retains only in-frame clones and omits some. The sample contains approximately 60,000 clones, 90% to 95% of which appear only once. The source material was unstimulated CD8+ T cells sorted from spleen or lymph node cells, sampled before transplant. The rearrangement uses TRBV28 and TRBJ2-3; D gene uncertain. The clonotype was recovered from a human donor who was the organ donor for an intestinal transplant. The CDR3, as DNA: TGTGCCAGTTCTCTTCCCTGGAGAGGCGATACGCAGTATTTT. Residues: CASSLPWRGDTQYF.